This TCR beta chain was observed in a study of beta chain features in type 1 diabetes. Every isolated RNA sample was fully reverse transcribed, so sequencing captured expressed TCRB transcripts. This table comes from immunoSEQ multiplex PCR, and its TCRdb copy is limited to in-frame clones, with some not included. This table has roughly 170,000 clones, about an eighth appearing once. Study-wide findings and caveats: HLA effects on TCRB rearrangement stayed unresolved here.

CDR1 is SGDLS and CDR2 is YYNGEE in the germline V gene. The V and J ends lost 4 bases and 3 bases respectively, with 20 bases between them. This CDR3 spans 16 amino acids. The table lists this clone with a few counts. Its antigen is unknown. The sequence came from a young woman in good health. Sequencing used central memory CD4+ T cells from blood. V and J are TRBV9 and TRBJ2-7, with D tentatively TRBD2 (5 bases). CDR3 nucleotides: TGTGCCAGCAGCCCCGGGGTGGGCAGTAACTTCTACGAGCAGTACTTC. The encoded protein is CASSPGVGSNFYEQYF.